These 27 T cell receptor beta chains were all obtained from the same sample, sequenced in a study of CD8 T cells in ankylosing spondylitis. One entry per CDR3 protein, called by TCRdb with MiXCR from the 5' RACE reads. Of about 360,000 distinct CDR3 sequences in the sample, approximately 22% were seen once. Sequences were obtained from blood, either unsorted or a sorted T cell fraction (not recorded which). The receptors here all came from a male donor with ankylosing spondylitis or in good health (not recorded which).

This chain connects TRBV12-3 or TRBV12-4 to TRBJ2-5; the D is unclear. CDR3 length: 13 residues. Trimming took 7 bases from V and 5 from J, leaving 14 bases between them. In DNA, the CDR3 is TGTGCCAGCACTCAGGACCCCTCGGAGACCCAGTACTTC. Translating gives CASTQDPSETQYF.

This clonotype turned up a few times. The chain recombines TRBV20-1 with TRBJ2-3; TRBD2 aligns across 7 bases. The CDR3 covers 14 residues. CDR1 and CDR2 (germline): DFQATT, SNEGSKA (reference sequence). After removal of 6 bases from V and 2 bases from J, the junction contained 8 bases not matched to a gene. The CDR3 bases are TGCAGTGCCTCCGGACTAGTTACCACAGATACGCAGTATTTT. Translated: CSASGLVTTDTQYF.

There are a few counts of this clonotype. The chain employs TRBV7-3 and TRBJ2-6; D perhaps matches TRBD1 (5 bases). The CDR3 is made up of 17 amino acids. V lost 2 bases and J lost 0, with 11 bases in between. CDR1 is SGHTA, CDR2 FQGTGA, per germline. CDR3 protein: CASSLEQAFSGANVLTF. CDR3 bases: TGTGCCAGCAGCTTAGAACAGGCCTTCTCTGGGGCCAACGTCCTGACTTTC.

A few counts support this clonotype. The genes are TRBV4-1 and TRBJ2-7; D gene unclear. The germline V gene encodes CDR1 MGHRA and CDR2 YSYEKL. This CDR3 is 14 amino acids long. Trimming took off 3 bases at V and 0 bases at J, with 9 bases between the two ends. The CDR3 coding sequence is TGCGCCAGCAGCCATGGACGGAGCTCCTACGAGCAGTACTTC. Its translation is CASSHGRSSYEQYF.

This clonotype was counted only a few times. An end of the junction differs from the germline gene, which may be a read error. The chain links TRBV29-1 to TRBJ2-5; D ambiguous. The CDR3 spans 16 residues. CDR1 SQVTM and CDR2 ANQGSEA come from the germline V gene. This CDR3 reads CSVEDSGLAALETQYF. In DNA form, the CDR3 reads TGCAGCGTTGAAGATAGTGGCCTGGCAGCCCTAGAGACCCAGTATTTC.

The chain recombines TRBV11-2 with TRBJ1-4, with D unclear. This CDR3 contains 15 residues. The V end was cut by 4 bases, the J end by 4 bases, with 13 bases between. Germline assignment: CDR1 SGHAT and CDR2 FQNNGV. The CDR3 here is CASSSWTADNEKLFF. DNA for the CDR3: TGTGCCAGCAGCTCCTGGACGGCAGATAATGAAAAACTGTTTTTT.

The chain carries TRBV30 and TRBJ1-6; 10 nucleotides match TRBD1. With V trimmed by 3 bases and J by 6 bases, 2 bases remained unmatched. Germline-derived CDR1 and CDR2 are GTSNPN and SVGIG (reference sequence). There are 14 residues in the CDR3. The CDR3 loop reads CAWRTGGLNSPLHF. CDR3 nucleotides: TGTGCCTGGAGGACAGGGGGCCTTAATTCACCCCTCCACTTT.

The chain joins TRBV7-9 to TRBJ2-3; perhaps TRBD2 as D (5 bases). V lost 5 bases, J lost 6 bases, and 12 bases lay in between. The CDR3 is 13 amino acids. Germline V gives CDR1 SEHNR, CDR2 FQNEAQ (reference sequence). CDR3 DNA: TGTGCCAGCAGCCCGGGGTCCTCCGATACGCAGTATTTT. This translates into CASSPGSSDTQYF.

This clonotype occurred a few times. The rearrangement joins TRBV6-5 to TRBJ1-5, with a weak D call TRBD1 (5 bases). The length of the CDR3 is 17 residues. Germline V gene data show CDR1 as MNHEY and CDR2 as SVGAGI. V dropped 2 bases and J dropped 2 bases, with 16 bases sitting between them. The CDR3 nucleotides are TGTGCCAGCAGTTACCCCCAAGGGGAGTGGGGCAATCAGCCCCAGCATTTT. This sequence encodes CASSYPQGEWGNQPQHF.

This clonotype was observed a handful of times. V gene TRBV20-1 combines with J gene TRBJ2-7, with D unresolved. V lost 3 bases and J 3 bases, leaving 9 bases between the germline ends. The CDR3 spans 12 residues. Germline loops: CDR1 DFQATT, CDR2 SNEGSKA (reference sequence). In DNA form, the CDR3 reads TGCAGTGCTAGGAATTTCGACTACGAGCAGTACTTC. Its translation: CSARNFDYEQYF.

In its sample, this clonotype was seen many times. This chain uses TRBV20-1 with TRBJ2-3, with D tentatively TRBD2 (5 bases). Trimming took 2 bases from V and 4 from J, leaving 16 bases between them. The CDR3 is 15 residues long. Germline assignment: CDR1 DFQATT and CDR2 SNEGSKA (reference sequence). This CDR3 reads CSARPQGSGADTQYF. In DNA form, the CDR3 reads TGCAGTGCTAGACCACAAGGGAGTGGGGCAGATACGCAGTATTTT.

V is TRBV24-1 and J is TRBJ2-1; TRBD1 agrees at 7 bases. CDR3 length: 15 amino acids. Germline CDR1 reads KGHDR; CDR2 reads SFDVKD. V lost 0 bases and J lost 13; bases outside the gene matches: 11. The CDR3 nucleotides are TGTGCCACCAGTGATTTGACATCAGGGGGAATGGATCAGTTCTTC. This codes for CATSDLTSGGMDQFF.

This clonotype showed up just a few times. J is TRBJ2-5 and V is TRBV6-4; 10 bases align to TRBD2. V was clipped by 6 bases and J by 5 bases; unmatched bases: 9. The CDR3 is 15 amino acids. Per germline, CDR1 MRHNA and CDR2 SNTAGT. The CDR3 nucleotides are TGTGCCAGCAGCCTTCTAGCGGGGGATGAGGAGACCCAGTACTTC. This encodes CASSLLAGDEETQYF.

This clonotype was seen many times. The gene calls are TRBV12-3 or TRBV12-4 and TRBJ2-7; TRBD2 is a possible D gene (5 bases). V was trimmed by 8 bases and J by 1 base, leaving 15 bases between them. The CDR3 covers 14 residues. The chain's CDR3 is CASFGLPGSYEQYF. The CDR3 DNA follows: TGTGCCAGCTTTGGTTTACCGGGGTCCTACGAGCAGTACTTC.

This clonotype was recorded a few times. This chain links TRBV7-3 with TRBJ2-3; D tentatively fits TRBD1 or TRBD2 (5 bases each). V gave up 1 base and J gave up 5 bases, with 16 bases separating them. This CDR3 is 16 amino acids long. Germline lookup yields CDR1 SGHTA and CDR2 FQGTGA. The CDR3 DNA is TGTGCCAGCAGCTTAATGGGGGACCCCCTGGGAGATACGCAGTATTTT. This translates into CASSLMGDPLGDTQYF. Based on the CDR3 plus reference TRBV7-3 and TRBJ2-3, the full variable domain is GAGVSQTPSNKVTEKGKYVELRCDPISGHTALYWYRQSLGQGPEFLIYFQGTGAADDSGLPNDRFFAVRPEGSVSTLKIQRTERGDSAVYLCASSLMGDPLGDTQYFGPGTRLTVL.

The chain is built from TRBV9 and TRBJ1-2; no clear D. There are 15 residues in the CDR3. Looked up from germline, CDR1 is SGDLS and CDR2 is YYNGEE. V gave up 0 bases and J gave up 3 bases, with 12 bases separating them. CDR3 bases: TGTGCCAGCAGCGTAGCTATGGGCCCGGACTATGGCTACACCTTC. Residues: CASSVAMGPDYGYTF.

The chain has TRBV12-3 or TRBV12-4 and TRBJ2-5; TRBD1 matches at 9 bases. J gave up 3 bases and V 6 bases, and 5 bases lay outside the gene matches. The CDR3 contains 14 residues. This CDR3 is CASRPWDREETQYF. The CDR3 nucleotides are TGTGCCAGCAGGCCCTGGGACAGGGAAGAGACCCAGTACTTC.

V usage is TRBV7-8 and J usage is TRBJ2-7, with 10 bases fitting TRBD1. The CDR3 has 15 residues. Trimming cost V 5 bases and J 2 bases; bases outside gene matches: 6. CDR1 and CDR2 from the germline V gene are SGHVS and FQNEAQ. CDR3 DNA: TGTGCCAGCAGCCCGGCGGGACAGGGGCCCTACGAGCAGTACTTC. Protein product: CASSPAGQGPYEQYF.

The CDR3, as DNA: TGTGCCAGCACCTCAGGGGACTACCCCCACGAGCAGTACTTC. Its translation is CASTSGDYPHEQYF. The rearrangement joins TRBV25-1 to TRBJ2-7, with D possibly TRBD2 on 7 matching bases. V was clipped by 7 bases and J by 5 bases, with 18 bases between them. Germline lookup yields CDR1 MGHDK and CDR2 SYGVNS. The CDR3 runs to 14 residues.

This clonotype occurred a few times. The chain has TRBV20-1 and TRBJ2-5; 11 bases are a match to TRBD1. The V and J ends lost 6 bases and 5 bases, in that order; junction bases with no gene match: 11. Germline assignment: CDR1 DFQATT and CDR2 SNEGSKA (reference sequence). The CDR3 consists of 15 residues. The CDR3: CSAPRDRGWGETQYF. The CDR3 DNA sequence: TGCAGTGCACCCCGGGACAGGGGGTGGGGGGAGACCCAGTACTTC.

This chain joins TRBV2 and TRBJ2-2; the D gene is possibly TRBD1 (6 bases). V was clipped by 8 bases and J by 7 bases, with 23 bases between them. The CDR3 runs 16 residues. Germline loops: CDR1 SNHLY, CDR2 FYNNEI. Here the CDR3 reads CASHEAAGDIGGELFF. CDR3 nucleotides: TGTGCCAGCCACGAGGCGGCAGGGGATATTGGCGGGGAGCTGTTTTTT.

The CDR3 here is CSARRMNTEAFF. The CDR3 DNA reads TGCAGTGCTCGCAGGATGAACACTGAAGCTTTCTTT. The chain recombines TRBV20-1 with TRBJ1-1; D not resolved. The length of the CDR3 is 12 residues. Trimming left V 5 bases short and J 0 bases short, with 7 bases between. CDR1 is DFQATT and CDR2 is SNEGSKA in the germline V gene (reference sequence).

This clonotype was counted many times. The rearrangement links TRBV2 to TRBJ2-5; 7 bases map to TRBD2. Germline CDR1 is SNHLY and CDR2 is FYNNEI. Trimming at V came to 6 bases and at J to 7 bases, leaving 17 bases not matched to a gene. The CDR3 is 16 amino acids. As DNA, the CDR3 is TGTGCCAGCAGCTCCCCCTCAACTAGCGTGGATGGGACCCAGTACTTC. Translation gives CASSSPSTSVDGTQYF.

This chain links TRBV12-3 or TRBV12-4 with TRBJ1-3; D unclear. V was shortened by 5 bases and J by 4 bases, with 12 bases between the two germline ends. This CDR3 is 14 amino acids long. CDR3 loop: CASSEHRAGNTIYF. The DNA of the CDR3 is TGTGCCAGCAGTGAGCACCGTGCGGGAAACACCATATATTTT.

This chain connects TRBV7-9 to TRBJ2-7, with D unresolved. Trimming removed 1 base from V and 2 bases from J, with 12 bases in between. Germline V CDR1 and CDR2: SEHNR, FQNEAQ (reference sequence). The CDR3 is 15 amino acids. Here the CDR3 DNA reads TGTGCCAGCAGCTTAGTCTGGGAATTTCCCTACGAGCAGTACTTC. It encodes CASSLVWEFPYEQYF.

This clonotype was picked up a small number of times. The chain carries TRBV20-1 and TRBJ1-1, with no clear D. V shed 3 bases and J shed 2 bases, with 13 bases lying between them. The CDR3 length is 14 residues. Per germline, CDR1 DFQATT and CDR2 SNEGSKA (reference sequence). CDR3 nucleotides: TGCAGTGCTAGGAGGGAGGATAGTAACACTGAAGCTTTCTTT. This encodes CSARREDSNTEAFF.

Only a few counts were recorded for this clonotype. The chain recombines TRBV6-5 with TRBJ2-3; D remains unclear. CDR1 is MNHEY and CDR2 is SVGAGI in the germline V gene. Trimming stripped 4 bases from V and 0 bases from J, with 11 bases between. This CDR3 is built from 15 residues. The CDR3 spells CASSLGISSTDTQYF. CDR3 DNA sequence: TGTGCCAGCAGTTTAGGAATTTCTAGCACAGATACGCAGTATTTT.